This T cell receptor (beta chain) was observed in a study of T cells in Graves' hyperthyroidism and ophthalmopathy. For the study at large: The initial diagnosis was the point when peripheral blood was collected, ahead of any treatment. Study conclusions and caveats: Blood held most thyroid clonotypes expanded above 0.001 frequency.

RNA transcripts gave rise to amplified TCR beta CDR3 regions. First-round RT-PCR of the TCR CDR3 relied on the HTBI primer set. In TCRdb, the multiplex PCR reads were re-called with MiXCR into one record per CDR3 protein. The data hold around 210,000 distinct CDR3 sequences, with about 17% observed a single time. About this clonotype itself: Its cognate antigen is unknown.

The CDR3 is 16 amino acids. Germline V gene sequence: CDR1 DFQATT, CDR2 SNEGSKA (reference sequence). J was trimmed by 3 bases and V by 3 bases; bases with no gene match: 11. Sequencing used blood. The V gene is TRBV20-1, the J gene TRBJ2-7; 10 nucleotides agree with TRBD2. The receptor was isolated from a woman in her 50s with Graves' hyperthyroidism. The CDR3 DNA sequence: TGCAGTGCTAGTGGCCCAGCACTAGCGGGAATCTACGAGCAGTACTTC. It codes for CSASGPALAGIYEQYF.